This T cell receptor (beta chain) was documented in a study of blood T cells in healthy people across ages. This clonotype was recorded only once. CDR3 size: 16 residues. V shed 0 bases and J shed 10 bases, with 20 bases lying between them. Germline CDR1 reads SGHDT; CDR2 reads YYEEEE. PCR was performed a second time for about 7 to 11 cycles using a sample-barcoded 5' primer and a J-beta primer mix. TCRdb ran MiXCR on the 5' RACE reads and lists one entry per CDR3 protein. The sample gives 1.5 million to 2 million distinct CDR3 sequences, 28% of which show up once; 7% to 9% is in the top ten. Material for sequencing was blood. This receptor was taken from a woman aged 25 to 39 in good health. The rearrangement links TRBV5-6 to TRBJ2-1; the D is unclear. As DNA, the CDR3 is TGTGCCAGCAGCTTGGAGGTTCCCAGGTGGGCCTACGAGCAGTTCTTC. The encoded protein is CASSLEVPRWAYEQFF.